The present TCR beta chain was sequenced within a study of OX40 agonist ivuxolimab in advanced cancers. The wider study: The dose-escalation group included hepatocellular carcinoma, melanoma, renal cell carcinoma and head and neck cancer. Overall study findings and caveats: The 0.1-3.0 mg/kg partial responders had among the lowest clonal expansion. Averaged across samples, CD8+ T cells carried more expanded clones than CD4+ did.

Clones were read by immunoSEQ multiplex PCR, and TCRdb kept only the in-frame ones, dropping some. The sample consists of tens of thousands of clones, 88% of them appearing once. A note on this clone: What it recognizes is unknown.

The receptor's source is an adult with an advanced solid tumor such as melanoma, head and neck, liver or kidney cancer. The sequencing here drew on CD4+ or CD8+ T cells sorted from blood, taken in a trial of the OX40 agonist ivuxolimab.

CDR3 in amino acids: CASSQGRGSNTEAFF. The CDR3 nucleotides read TGCGCCAGCAGCCAGGGGCGGGGGTCGAACACTGAAGCTTTCTTT. The gene calls are TRBV4-3 and TRBJ1-1; TRBD1 is a possible D gene (5 bases). The V and J ends lost 3 bases and 1 base respectively, with 12 bases between them. The length of the CDR3 is 15 residues. Germline V CDR1 and CDR2: LGHNA, YSLEER.